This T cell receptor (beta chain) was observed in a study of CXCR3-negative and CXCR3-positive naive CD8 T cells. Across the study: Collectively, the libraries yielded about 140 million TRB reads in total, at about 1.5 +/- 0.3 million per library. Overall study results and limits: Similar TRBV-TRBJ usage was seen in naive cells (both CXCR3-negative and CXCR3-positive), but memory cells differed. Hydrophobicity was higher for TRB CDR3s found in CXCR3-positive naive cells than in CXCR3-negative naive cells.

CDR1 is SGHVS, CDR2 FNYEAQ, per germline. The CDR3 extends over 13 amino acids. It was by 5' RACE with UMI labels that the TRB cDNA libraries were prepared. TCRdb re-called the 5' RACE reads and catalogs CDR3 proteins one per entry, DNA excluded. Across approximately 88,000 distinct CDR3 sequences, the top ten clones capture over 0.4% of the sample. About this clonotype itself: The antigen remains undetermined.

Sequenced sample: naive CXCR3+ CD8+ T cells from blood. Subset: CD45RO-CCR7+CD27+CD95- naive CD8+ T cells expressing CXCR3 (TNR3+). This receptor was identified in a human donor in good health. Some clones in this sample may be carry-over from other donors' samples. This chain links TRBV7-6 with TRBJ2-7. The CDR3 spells CASSLVSAYEQYF.